This T cell receptor beta chain came from a study of HIV-infected children after antiretroviral therapy interruption. About the study: Recorded EBV and CMV exposure existed for most children.

The TCR library was built from RNA with a 3' RACE protocol and unique molecular identifiers. TCRdb called the 3' RACE reads again in MiXCR, with one record for every CDR3 protein. The repertoire holds roughly 16,000 distinct CDR3 sequences, with about 3.4% as singletons. The treatment denotes: PENTA 11 planned treatment interruption arm or continuous ART arm. Naive CD4+ CD45RA+ CD45RO- T cells were FACS-sorted from thawed PBMCs. V lost 7 bases and J lost 6, with 9 bases in between. This CDR3 has 11 residues. Germline lookup yields CDR1 LGHNT and CDR2 FRNRAP. This clonotype was picked up many times. The chain uses TRBV12-5 and TRBJ1-1; D not certain. This TCR derives from a child under 18 with HIV. The input for sequencing was CD45RA+ CD4+ T cells from PBMCs, taken from a donor given antiretroviral therapy, either interrupted or continuous. Subset described: naive CD4+ CD45RA+ CD45RO- T cells. CDR3 sequence: CASAYGPEAFF. CDR3 coding DNA: TGTGCTAGTGCGTACGGGCCTGAAGCTTTCTTT.